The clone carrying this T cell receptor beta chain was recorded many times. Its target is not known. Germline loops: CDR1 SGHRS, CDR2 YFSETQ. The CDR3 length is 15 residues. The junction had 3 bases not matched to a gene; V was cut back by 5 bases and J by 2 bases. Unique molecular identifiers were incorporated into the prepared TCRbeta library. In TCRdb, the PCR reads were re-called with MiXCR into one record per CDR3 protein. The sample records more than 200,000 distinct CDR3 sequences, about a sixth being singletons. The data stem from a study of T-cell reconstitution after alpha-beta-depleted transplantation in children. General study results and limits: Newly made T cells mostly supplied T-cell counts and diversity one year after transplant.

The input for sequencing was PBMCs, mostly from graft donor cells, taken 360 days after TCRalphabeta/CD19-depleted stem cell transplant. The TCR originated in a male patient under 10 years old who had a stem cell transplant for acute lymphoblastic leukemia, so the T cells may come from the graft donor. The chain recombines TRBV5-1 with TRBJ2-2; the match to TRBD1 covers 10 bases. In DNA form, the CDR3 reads TGCGCCAGCAGTGACAGGGGGCCAAACACCGGGGAGCTGTTTTTT. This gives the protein CASSDRGPNTGELFF.